This record concerns one T cell receptor beta chain sequence. What antigen it recognizes has not been identified. No base quality values were provided; no much bigger clone lies one nucleotide off. For TCR beta library preparation, about 2 micrograms of genomic DNA were isolated from cryopreserved PBMCs. High-throughput TCR beta sequencing was performed on longitudinal blood samples from CLL patients receiving ibrutinib monotherapy. The patients were enrolled in a single-center, open-label phase 2 trial of ibrutinib monotherapy. These data are taken from a study of cytotoxic CD8 clonotypes in ibrutinib-treated CLL (dated by TCRdb to about 2021). About the full investigation: The cohort was composed of about a dozen relapsed/refractory and about 16 treatment-naive patients; IGHV unmutated status was identified in 17 patients. Partial responses were observed in 24 patients and complete responses in 2; after a median follow-up of around 68 months, remission was maintained in roughly 15 patients and progression was observed in about twelve. Response samples were obtained after a median of around eleven months of treatment, with a range of about 6 to 36 months. On average, each sample had approximately 280,000 productive templates and 94,082 productive rearrangements. Of the 90 or so participants in the trial, 26 had longitudinal samples available. Cryopreserved peripheral blood mononuclear cells were collected at three points: before therapy, at response, and at either sustained remission or disease progression.

Each clonotype received, on average, approximately 9.9x coverage in deep resolution sequencing performed on a MiSeq, where the target depth lay between 1 in 1 million and 1 in 200,000 T cells. The immunoSEQ hsTCRB Kit was used to generate the TCR beta libraries. Turning to the authors' computational methods: Data were analyzed with ImmunoSEQ Data Assistant and ImmunoSEQ Analyzer, with V, D and J genes assigned per IMGT definitions. Clonality, with values ranging from 0 to 1, was calculated as one minus the normalized Shannon entropy of productive rearrangement frequencies. Only overrepresented clonotypes making up at least 0.05% of the repertoire of each patient were included in the public clonotype analysis. Thirteen age-matched healthy donor repertoires from immuneACCESS were used as controls for clonality. The table comes from immuneACCESS by way of TCRdb, which keeps in-frame sequences with V and J called. Part of the clones is missing from these tables; in studies checked, under half for an unresolved V gene and the rest for unknown reasons. The DNA was the basis for D and trimming; V, J and clone size are from that table. In this sample the table shows tens of thousands of clones, 70% to 90% of which occur a single time. The ten largest clonotypes hold roughly 5.4% of the sample.

Broad study findings and their caveats: Public clonotypes were found to be uncommon and were observed to contract or remain stable during treatment; the increase in clonality was shown to reflect expansion of private clonotypes at ibrutinib response. Clonality rose at ibrutinib response, remained stable during sustained remission, and dropped back toward baseline at progression. Lymph node repertoires were not examined, and the timing of sampling was not matched between patients in sustained remission and those whose disease progressed. Baseline clonality exceeded that of age-matched healthy donors and correlated strongly with circulating CD8+ T-cell counts.

From the cysteine through the phenylalanine, the CDR3 covers 14 amino acids. The retained sequence is limited to the CDR3, 42 bases, with the frame set at the first base. From V the trimming removes 2 bases and from J it removes 4 bases, while the gene matches leave 3 bases of the junction unaccounted for. The CDR1 and CDR2 encoded by the germline V gene (reference sequence) are SGHKS and YYEKEE. The sequences come from PBMCs, collected before ibrutinib treatment. The sequence links TRBV5-5 to TRBJ2-7; a stretch of 10 junction bases matches TRBD1. The sequence was collected from a human donor with chronic lymphocytic leukemia. CDR3 loop: CASSFRQGAYEQYF. The bases read TGTGCCAGCAGCTTTAGACAGGGGGCGTACGAGCAGTACTTC.